The 21 T cell receptor beta chains listed next were all sequenced from one sample in a study of identifying expanded T cells in peripheral blood (dated by TCRdb to the late 2010s). The library was built by means of the immunoSEQ multiplex PCR assay. TCRdb limited this immuneACCESS table to in-frame rearrangements with V and J called. A share of clones is missing; checked studies link under half to unresolved V genes, and the rest is unexplained. Here the sample has approximately 130,000 clones; 75% to 90% occur a single time. The ten top clones hold 8.4% of the sample. Sequencing was performed on blood. The receptors come from a person between 18 and 69 years old in good health.

This chain links TRBV5-4 with TRBJ2-5; the D call may be TRBD1 or TRBD2 (5 bases each). Trimming removed 0 bases from V and 5 bases from J, with 8 bases in between. Germline V lookup: CDR1 SGHNT, CDR2 YYREEE (reference sequence). CDR3 length: 13 residues. The CDR3 here is CASSLVGDETQYF. CDR3 in DNA: TGTGCCAGCAGCTTGGTAGGGGACGAGACCCAGTACTTC.

This chain uses TRBV6-1 with TRBJ2-7; 9 nucleotides line up with TRBD2. CDR1 is MNHNS, CDR2 SASEGT, per germline. This CDR3 contains 14 residues. The junction had 4 bases not matched to a gene; V was cut back by 7 bases and J by 0 bases. The CDR3 DNA reads TGTGCCAGCACCAGTAGCGGGAGCTCCTACGAGCAGTACTTC. Translating gives CASTSSGSSYEQYF.

J is TRBJ2-3 and V is TRBV4-3, with 7 positions matching TRBD2. The V gene's germline CDR1 is LGHNA and CDR2 YSLEER. The CDR3 consists of 16 residues. V shed 0 bases and J 1 base; nucleotides not matched to a gene: 4. CDR3 bases: TGCGCCAGCAGCCAAGAACCGAGCGGGGGCACAGATACGCAGTATTTT. This sequence encodes CASSQEPSGGTDTQYF.

This clone is a singleton in its sample. The chain uses TRBV6-5 and TRBJ2-1; a weak D match, TRBD1 (6 bases). In germline, CDR1 is MNHEY, CDR2 SVGAGI. Trimming took 5 bases from V and 2 from J, leaving 10 bases between them. The CDR3 is made up of 14 amino acids. In nucleotides, the CDR3 is TGTGCCAGCAGTCGGACAGAAACCTACAATGAGCAGTTCTTC. Encoded protein: CASSRTETYNEQFF.

The chain has TRBV28 and TRBJ2-2; D perhaps matches TRBD1 (6 bases). The CDR3 spans 16 residues. Trimming removed 5 bases at V and 2 bases at J, with 15 bases between. Germline CDR1 reads MDHEN; CDR2 reads SYDVKM. CDR3 in DNA: TGTGCCAGCAGTAGAACAGGGTTAGGAAACACCGGGGAGCTGTTTTTT. This encodes CASSRTGLGNTGELFF.

The rearrangement uses TRBV5-1 and TRBJ2-5; D uncertain. Germline V gene lookup returns CDR1 SGHRS and CDR2 YFSETQ. V lost 0 bases and J 5 bases, leaving 8 bases between the germline ends. CDR3 size: 13 residues. The CDR3 loop reads CASSLAGRETQYF. In DNA form, the CDR3 reads TGCGCCAGCAGCTTGGCAGGTCGGGAGACCCAGTACTTC.

CDR3 bases: TGTGCCAGCAGCCCCCTGGGAGGGAGTAATGAGCAGTTCTTC. Amino acid sequence: CASSPLGGSNEQFF. This rearrangement joins TRBV7-2 to TRBJ2-1; the match to TRBD2 covers 7 bases. J gave up 7 bases and V 5 bases, and 8 bases lay outside the gene matches. Germline V CDR1 and CDR2: SGHTA, FQGNSA. This CDR3 spans 14 amino acids.

J is TRBJ1-3 and V is TRBV18, with D maybe TRBD1 (6 bases). The V end lost 5 bases, the J end lost 0 bases, and 14 bases lay between the germline ends. Germline CDR1 KGHSH, CDR2 LQKENI. The CDR3 spans 16 residues. The CDR3 sequence is CASSTLQGRSGNTIYF. The CDR3 DNA reads as TGTGCCAGCTCAACCCTACAGGGACGCTCTGGAAACACCATATATTTT.

The chain links TRBV28 to TRBJ2-7; TRBD2 matches 7 bases. The CDR3 has 12 amino acids. V gave up 3 bases and J gave up 12 bases; unmatched junction bases: 8. The V gene's germline CDR1 is MDHEN and CDR2 SYDVKM. As DNA, the CDR3 is TGTGCCAGCAGTTTCCAGCGGGACCCAAGGTACTTC. This sequence encodes CASSFQRDPRYF.

V and J are TRBV29-1 and TRBJ2-1; the match to TRBD1 covers 7 bases. Per the germline V gene, CDR1 is SQVTM and CDR2 is ANQGSEA. This CDR3 is 13 amino acids long. With V trimmed by 4 bases and J by 7 bases, 7 bases remained unmatched. The CDR3 loop reads CSVVRGRGNEQFF. Here the CDR3 DNA reads TGCAGCGTTGTAAGGGGGCGCGGGAATGAGCAGTTCTTC.

This clone has only one observation. The chain joins TRBV4-3 to TRBJ2-6; 7 bases align to TRBD2. The CDR3 has 17 amino acids. The junction had 3 bases not matched to a gene; V was cut back by 1 base and J by 0 bases. The germline V gene has CDR1 LGHNA and CDR2 YSLEER. Written as DNA, the CDR3 is TGCGCCAGCAGCCAAGCGGCGGGGGTCTCTGGGGCCAACGTCCTGACTTTC. As protein: CASSQAAGVSGANVLTF.

The V call is TRBV5-1, the J call TRBJ1-4; possible D gene TRBD1, 6 bases. The CDR3 extends over 16 amino acids. The germline CDR1 and CDR2 sequences are SGHRS and YFSETQ. V dropped 4 bases and J dropped 0 bases, with 13 bases sitting between them. The CDR3 protein is CASSPGQHTTNEKLFF. In nucleotides, the CDR3 is TGCGCCAGCAGCCCCGGACAGCATACAACTAATGAAAAACTGTTTTTT.

The chain joins TRBV4-3 to TRBJ1-2; D might be TRBD1 (6 bases). The V gene lost 3 bases and the J gene lost 3 bases, with 14 bases spanning the gap. Germline V gene data show CDR1 as LGHNA and CDR2 as YSLEER. The CDR3 extends over 15 amino acids. In nucleotides, the CDR3 is TGCGCCAGCAGCCACCCGGTCGGGGGCTACTATGGCTACACCTTC. This codes for CASSHPVGGYYGYTF.

The rearrangement uses TRBV28 and TRBJ2-5, with 8 bases aligning to TRBD1. This CDR3 is 15 amino acids long. The junction had 7 bases not matched to a gene; V was cut back by 3 bases and J by 4 bases. Germline CDR1 MDHEN, CDR2 SYDVKM. The CDR3 sequence: CASSFFPGGGETQYF. The CDR3 coding sequence is TGTGCCAGCAGTTTCTTCCCAGGGGGCGGAGAGACCCAGTACTTC. The full variable domain, in which reference TRBV28 and TRBJ2-5 provide the parts outside the CDR3, is DVKVTQSSRYLVKRTGEKVFLECVQDMDHENMFWYRQDPGLGLRLIYFSYDVKMKEKGDIPEGYSVSREKKERFSLILESASTNQTSMYLCASSFFPGGGETQYFGPGTRLLVL.

The chain uses TRBV7-6 and TRBJ1-1; a possible D gene is TRBD1 (5 bases). Germline V gives CDR1 SGHVS, CDR2 FNYEAQ. Trimming shortened V by 0 bases and J by 0 bases, and 11 bases separated the two germline ends. This CDR3 has 16 amino acids. CDR3 region: CASSLARQTMNTEAFF. In DNA form, the CDR3 reads TGTGCCAGCAGCTTAGCGCGACAGACTATGAACACTGAAGCTTTCTTT.

V and J are TRBV4-2 and TRBJ1-1; D possibly corresponds to TRBD1 (6 bases). The CDR3 consists of 15 residues. Germline CDR1 and CDR2: LGHNA and YNFKEQ. V was cut by 1 base and J by 10 bases, with 19 bases left in between. The CDR3 region is CASSQATGRESVAFF. In nucleotides, the CDR3 is TGTGCCAGCAGCCAAGCCACAGGGAGGGAGTCGGTAGCTTTCTTT.

V usage is TRBV6-5 and J usage is TRBJ2-5, with D maybe TRBD2 (6 bases). V was shortened by 5 bases and J by 5 bases, with 9 bases between the two germline ends. The CDR3 covers 12 residues. CDR1 and CDR2 (germline): MNHEY, SVGAGI. DNA for the CDR3: TGTGCCAGCAGTGCCGCGGGGGAGACCCAGTACTTC. This encodes CASSAAGETQYF.

The chain couples TRBV7-2 to TRBJ1-2, with 9 bases identical to TRBD1. The CDR3 has 16 amino acids. From germline, CDR1 is SGHTA and CDR2 FQGNSA. Trimming cost V 1 base and J 7 bases; bases outside gene matches: 10. CDR3 sequence: CASSLVGDREFGGYTF. DNA for the CDR3: TGTGCCAGCAGCTTAGTAGGGGACAGGGAATTCGGTGGCTACACCTTC. Looking up the rest from reference TRBV7-2 and TRBJ1-2 gives the full variable domain: GAGVSQSPSNKVTEKGKDVELRCDPISGHTALYWYRQSLGQGLEFLIYFQGNSAPDKSGLPSDRFSAERTGGSVSTLTIQRTQQEDSAVYLCASSLVGDREFGGYTFGSGTRLTVV.

This chain links TRBV6-1 with TRBJ1-4; D is unresolved. Trimming cost V 3 bases and J 5 bases, with 7 bases left between them. The CDR3 runs to 13 residues. Germline lookup yields CDR1 MNHNS and CDR2 SASEGT. In nucleotides, the CDR3 is TGTGCCAGCAGTGAGGAGCGGAATGAAAAACTGTTTTTT. Protein: CASSEERNEKLFF.

This clone has only one observation. This chain uses TRBV28 with TRBJ2-7; 11 bases line up with TRBD1. CDR3 length equals 15 residues. The germline V gene encodes CDR1 MDHEN and CDR2 SYDVKM. The junction had 6 bases not matched to a gene; V was cut back by 6 bases and J by 2 bases. The CDR3, as DNA: TGTGCCAGCAGCACGAGGACAGGGGGCCCCTACGAGCAGTACTTC. Encoded protein: CASSTRTGGPYEQYF.

V usage is TRBV11-3 and J usage is TRBJ2-5, with TRBD1 as a possible D gene (5 bases). Trimming removed 3 bases from V and 2 bases from J, with 7 bases in between. The CDR3 is 13 amino acids. Looked up from germline, CDR1 is SGHNT and CDR2 is YENEEA. CDR3 amino acids: CASSFSGQETQYF. The CDR3 DNA follows: TGTGCCAGCAGCTTCTCAGGGCAAGAGACCCAGTACTTC.